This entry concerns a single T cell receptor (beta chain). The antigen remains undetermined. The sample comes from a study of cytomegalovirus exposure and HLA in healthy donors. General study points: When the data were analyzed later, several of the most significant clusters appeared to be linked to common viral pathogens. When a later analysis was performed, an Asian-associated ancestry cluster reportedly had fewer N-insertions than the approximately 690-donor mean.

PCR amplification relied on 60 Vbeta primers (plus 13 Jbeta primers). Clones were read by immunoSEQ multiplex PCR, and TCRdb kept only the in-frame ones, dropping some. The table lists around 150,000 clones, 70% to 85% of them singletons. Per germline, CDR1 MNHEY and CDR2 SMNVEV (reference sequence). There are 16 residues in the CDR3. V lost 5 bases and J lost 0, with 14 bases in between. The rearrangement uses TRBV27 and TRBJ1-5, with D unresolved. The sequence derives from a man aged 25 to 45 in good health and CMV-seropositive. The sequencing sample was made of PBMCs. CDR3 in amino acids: CASSPRTYISNQPQHF. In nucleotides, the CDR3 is TGTGCCAGCAGTCCTAGAACATATATTAGCAATCAGCCCCAGCATTTT.